The 2 T cell receptor beta chains presented below share a single source sample, sequenced in a study of beta chain features in type 1 diabetes. Sequencing targeted expressed TCRB transcripts, as all isolated RNA had been reverse transcribed. Only in-frame clones appear in the TCRdb table, and some are missing; sequencing was by immunoSEQ multiplex PCR. The table shows 810,000 or so clones, with 17% occurring only once. The sequenced material came from naive CD4+ T cells from blood. The origin of the receptors is a woman aged 18-35 years in good health.

V gene TRBV19 combines with J gene TRBJ2-1; 8 bases are a match to TRBD1. V shed 4 bases, J shed 6 bases, and the junction held 2 bases outside the gene matches. From germline, CDR1 is LNHDA and CDR2 SQIVND (reference sequence). There are 13 residues in the CDR3. CDR3 sequence reads: CASSTGQGNEQFF. Written as DNA, the CDR3 is TGTGCCAGTAGTACCGGACAGGGCAATGAGCAGTTCTTC.

This chain joins TRBV4-3 and TRBJ1-2, with D possibly matching TRBD1 (6 bases). V was pared by 4 bases and J by 3 bases, with 15 bases between. Germline V gene sequence: CDR1 LGHNA, CDR2 YSLEER. There are 15 residues in the CDR3. This chain's CDR3 is CASSPGVRADYGYTF. The CDR3 bases are TGCGCCAGCAGCCCAGGGGTTCGGGCGGACTATGGCTACACCTTC.